The rows below give T cell receptor beta chains drawn from one sample of a study of blood T cell repertoires in COVID-19. Data came from immunoSEQ multiplex PCR; TCRdb stores just in-frame clones and leaves some out. The data contain around 230,000 clones, approximately 85% of them singletons. The sample consisted of peripheral blood. The source is a woman aged 55 to 70 with active or convalescent COVID-19. Each CDR3 is given with its conserved first and last residue. A D gene is named only where the DNA matches it firmly. Rows give clone size only sometimes, using once, few, many, or a class for an expanded clone.

j_call clone_size v_call cdr3_length d_call cdr3_aa cdr3_nt
TRBJ2-3 . TRBV5-1 12 . CASSLDRARQYF TGCGCCAGCAGCTTGGACAGGGCACGGCAGTATTTT
TRBJ2-1 few TRBV4-3 14 TRBD2 CASSQTSGYNEQFF TGCGCCAGCAGCCAAACTAGCGGATACAATGAGCAGTTCTTC
TRBJ1-2 . TRBV18 15 TRBD1 CASSPILGQGHGYTF TGTGCCAGCTCACCGATCTTGGGACAGGGCCATGGCTACACCTTC
TRBJ1-1 . TRBV18 14 . CASSPGRANTEAFF TGTGCCAGCTCACCAGGGAGGGCCAACACTGAAGCTTTCTTT
TRBJ2-3 few TRBV2 14 . CASSTLGTGDTQYF TGTGCCAGCAGCACCCTTGGAACGGGTGATACGCAGTATTTT
TRBJ2-3 . TRBV2 15 . CASRGGATSTDTQYF TGTGCCAGCAGAGGGGGGGCAACTAGCACAGATACGCAGTATTTT
TRBJ1-2 . TRBV7-9 16 . CASSQTRGLLSYGYTF TGTGCCAGCAGTCAAACCCGGGGACTCTTGAGCTATGGCTACACCTTC
TRBJ2-7 . TRBV7-9 16 TRBD1 CASSSPPGQGFYEQYF TGTGCCAGCAGCTCCCCTCCGGGACAGGGGTTTTACGAGCAGTACTTC
TRBJ1-2 . TRBV6-6 14 . CASSPLRVDYGYTF TGTGCCAGCAGTCCCCTTAGAGTTGACTATGGCTACACCTTC
TRBJ2-3 . TRBV6-5 16 TRBD2 CASSSVAGGGTDTQYF TGTGCCAGCAGTTCTGTAGCGGGGGGGGGCACAGATACGCAGTATTTT
TRBJ1-2 . TRBV30 14 . CAWSVFVGAGGYTF TGTGCCTGGAGTGTATTCGTGGGGGCGGGTGGCTACACCTTC
TRBJ1-1 . TRBV19 14 . CASKFDRLNTEAFF TGTGCCAGTAAATTCGACAGGCTGAACACTGAAGCTTTCTTT
TRBJ2-7 . TRBV6-9 14 TRBD1 CASSPGQGTYEQYF TGTGCCAGCAGTCCGGGACAGGGGACCTACGAGCAGTACTTC
TRBJ1-6 few TRBV19 13 . CASSWQGRSPLHF TGTGCCAGTAGTTGGCAGGGAAGATCACCCCTCCACTTT
TRBJ1-2 . TRBV19 11 TRBD1 CASTGGYGYTF TGTGCCAGTACAGGGGGGTATGGCTACACCTTC
TRBJ2-2 . TRBV19 17 . CASSPRRGSIFTGELFF TGTGCCAGTAGTCCGAGGAGGGGTAGTATTTTTACCGGGGAGCTGTTTTTT
TRBJ1-5 . TRBV5-6 13 . CASSLGREQPQHF TGTGCCAGCAGCTTGGGACGGGAACAGCCCCAGCATTTT
TRBJ1-1 . TRBV25-1 12 . CASSEPGYEAFF TGTGCCAGCAGTGAACCGGGGTATGAAGCTTTCTTT